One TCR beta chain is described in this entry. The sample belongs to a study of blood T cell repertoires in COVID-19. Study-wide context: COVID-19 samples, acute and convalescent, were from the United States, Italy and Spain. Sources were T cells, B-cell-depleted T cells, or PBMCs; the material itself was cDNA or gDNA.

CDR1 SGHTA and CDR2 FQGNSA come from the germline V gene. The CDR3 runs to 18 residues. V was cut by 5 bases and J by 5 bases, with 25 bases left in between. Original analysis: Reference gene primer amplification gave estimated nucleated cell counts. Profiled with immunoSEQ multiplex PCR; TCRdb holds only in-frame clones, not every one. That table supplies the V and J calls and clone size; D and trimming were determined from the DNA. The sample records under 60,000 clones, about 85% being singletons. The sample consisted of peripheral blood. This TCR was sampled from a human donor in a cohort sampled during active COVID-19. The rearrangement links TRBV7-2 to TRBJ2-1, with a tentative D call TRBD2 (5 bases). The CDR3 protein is CASSPHSRKAASNNEQFF. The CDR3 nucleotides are TGTGCCAGCAGCCCGCATTCGAGGAAAGCGGCCTCAAACAATGAGCAGTTCTTC.